This T cell receptor (beta chain) was recovered during a study of blood T cell repertoires in COVID-19. V shed 0 bases and J shed 3 bases, with 9 bases lying between them. From germline, CDR1 is KGHSH and CDR2 LQKENI. This CDR3 region has 15 residues. TCRdb keeps only in-frame clones here, not all; method: immunoSEQ multiplex PCR. The sample lists over 250,000 clones, about 91% seen once, with around 12% in the top ten. The TCR sequence derives from a woman between 55 and 75 years old with acute or convalescent COVID-19. Sequencing was performed on peripheral blood. The chain is built from TRBV18 and TRBJ2-1, with a weak D call TRBD2 (6 bases). CDR3 nucleotides: TGTGCCAGCTCACCACCTTACGGGAGCTACAATGAGCAGTTCTTC. Its protein product is CASSPPYGSYNEQFF.